The sequence of this T cell receptor beta chain was determined in a study of blood T cell repertoires in COVID-19. Measured with immunoSEQ multiplex PCR; TCRdb has only the in-frame clones, and not every one. The table shows 150,000 to 200,000 clones, with about 86% occurring only once. Germline V gene sequence: CDR1 GTSNPN, CDR2 SVGIG (reference sequence). The V gene lost 0 bases and the J gene lost 3 bases, with 6 bases spanning the gap. The CDR3 consists of 12 residues. V usage is TRBV30 and J usage is TRBJ2-7; no clear D gene. The specimen sequenced was peripheral blood. This sequence was found in a woman aged 80 or over with acute or convalescent COVID-19. The CDR3 region is CAWSVLDYEQYF. In nucleotides, the CDR3 is TGTGCCTGGAGTGTACTTGACTACGAGCAGTACTTC.